The 5 T cell receptor beta chains below were found in one sample sequenced in a study of regulatory T cells in long-lasting Graves disease. Time point in this sample: newly diagnosed GD, antithyroid drugs for less than 3 months. Preparation of the TCR library used RNA extracted from PBMCs. Researchers made TCR beta libraries by using iRepertoire HTBI primers and running Arm-PCR on CDR3 regions. TCRdb redid the calling of the multiplex PCR reads with MiXCR, one entry per CDR3 protein. The sample carries about 350,000 distinct CDR3 sequences, approximately 15% recorded once. Another study also made use of these data, one on T cells in Graves' hyperthyroidism and ophthalmopathy.

The sample here was peripheral blood mononuclear cells (PBMCs), taken at new diagnosis, from a patient treated with antithyroid drugs. Receptors originate from a man aged 35-49 years with Graves disease.

This clonotype was observed many times. This rearrangement joins TRBV2 to TRBJ2-3; TRBD2 might be the D (6 bases). The CDR3 runs to 16 residues. Trimming cost V 2 bases and J 1 base, with 13 bases left between them. Germline CDR1 and CDR2: SNHLY and FYNNEI. The CDR3 protein is CASSERGGDGTDTQYF. The CDR3 bases are TGTGCCAGCAGTGAAAGGGGCGGGGACGGCACAGATACGCAGTATTTT.

V usage is TRBV20-1 and J usage is TRBJ1-1; D not resolved. The ends were cut back, 2 bases at V and 0 bases at J, with 10 bases in the middle. The CDR3 sequence is 14 residues long. The germline V gene has CDR1 DFQATT and CDR2 SNEGSKA (reference sequence). CDR3 residues: CSARPSHVNTEAFF. CDR3 in DNA: TGCAGTGCTAGACCCAGCCATGTGAACACTGAAGCTTTCTTT.

This clonotype was picked up many times. The chain uses TRBV6-5 and TRBJ2-5; 10 positions agree with TRBD1. Germline V gene sequence: CDR1 MNHEY, CDR2 SVGAGI. The ends lost 2 bases at V and 5 bases at J; junction bases unmatched: 2. The CDR3 is 14 residues long. CDR3 in amino acids: CASSYGQGGETQYF. In DNA form, the CDR3 reads TGTGCCAGCAGTTACGGACAGGGGGGTGAGACCCAGTACTTC.

This clonotype occurred a few times. This chain connects TRBV9 to TRBJ1-1; 11 nucleotides match TRBD1. CDR1 and CDR2 (germline): SGDLS, YYNGEE. CDR3 length equals 17 residues. Trimming removed 4 bases from V and 1 base from J; junction bases left unmatched: 9. The CDR3 coding sequence is TGTGCCAGCAGCCCCGGGCTTGGGACAGGGGGGAACACTGAAGCTTTCTTT. This codes for CASSPGLGTGGNTEAFF. The variable domain in full, completed from reference TRBV9 and TRBJ1-1, reads DSGVTQTPKHLITATGQRVTLRCSPRSGDLSVYWYQQSLDQGLQFLIQYYNGEERAKGNILERFSAQQFPDLHSELNLSSLELGDSALYFCASSPGLGTGGNTEAFFGQGTRLTVV.

The DNA for the CDR3 is TGTGCCTGGAGGAAGTCTAGCGGGAGCTCCTACGAGCAGTACTTC. This gives the protein CAWRKSSGSSYEQYF. The chain links TRBV30 to TRBJ2-7, with 10 bases identical to TRBD2. The CDR3 is 15 amino acids. The germline V gene encodes CDR1 GTSNPN and CDR2 SVGIG (reference sequence). V lost 3 bases, J lost 0 bases, and 5 bases stayed unmatched.